The TCR beta chain described here comes from a study of CXCR3-negative and CXCR3-positive naive CD8 T cells. CDR3 length equals 16 residues. Germline CDR1 reads LNHNV; CDR2 reads YYDKDF (reference sequence). It was by 5' RACE with UMI labels that the TRB cDNA libraries were prepared. Each CDR3 protein gets one entry in TCRdb, which reprocessed the 5' RACE reads and gives no DNA. The sample's table shows about 150,000 distinct CDR3 sequences. Whole-study results and caveats: TRB CDR3s of CXCR3-positive naive cells were more hydrophobic than those of CXCR3-negative naive cells.

On this clonotype itself: Its antigen is undetermined.

Triplicate 300,000-cell sorts were made of each CD8+ T cell subset. This rearrangement joins TRBV15 to TRBJ1-2; TCRdb's D call of TRBD1 is untestable without DNA. Sequenced: naive CXCR3+ CD8+ T cells from blood. Regarding subset: CD45RO-CCR7+CD27+CD95- naive CD8+ T cells expressing CXCR3 (TNR3+). The clonotype was recovered from a human donor in good health. Some clones in this sample may be carry-over from other donors' samples. CDR3 region: CATSRTPGQEDYGYTF.